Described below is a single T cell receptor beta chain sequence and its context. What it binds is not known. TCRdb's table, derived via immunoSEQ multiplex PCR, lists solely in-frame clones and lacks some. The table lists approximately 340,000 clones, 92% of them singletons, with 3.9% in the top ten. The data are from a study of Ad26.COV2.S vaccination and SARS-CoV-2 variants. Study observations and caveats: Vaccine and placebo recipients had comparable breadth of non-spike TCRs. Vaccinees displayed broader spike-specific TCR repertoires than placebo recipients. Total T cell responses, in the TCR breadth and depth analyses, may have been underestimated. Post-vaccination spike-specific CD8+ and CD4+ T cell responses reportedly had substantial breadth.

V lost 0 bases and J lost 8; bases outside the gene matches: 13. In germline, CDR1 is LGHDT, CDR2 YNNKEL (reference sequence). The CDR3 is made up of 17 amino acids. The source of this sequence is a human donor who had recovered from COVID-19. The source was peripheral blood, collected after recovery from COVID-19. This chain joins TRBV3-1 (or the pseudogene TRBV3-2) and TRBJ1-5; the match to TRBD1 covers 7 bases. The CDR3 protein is CASSQDQGGRAGKPQHF. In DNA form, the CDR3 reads TGTGCCAGCAGCCAAGATCAAGGGGGCAGGGCGGGGAAGCCCCAGCATTTT.